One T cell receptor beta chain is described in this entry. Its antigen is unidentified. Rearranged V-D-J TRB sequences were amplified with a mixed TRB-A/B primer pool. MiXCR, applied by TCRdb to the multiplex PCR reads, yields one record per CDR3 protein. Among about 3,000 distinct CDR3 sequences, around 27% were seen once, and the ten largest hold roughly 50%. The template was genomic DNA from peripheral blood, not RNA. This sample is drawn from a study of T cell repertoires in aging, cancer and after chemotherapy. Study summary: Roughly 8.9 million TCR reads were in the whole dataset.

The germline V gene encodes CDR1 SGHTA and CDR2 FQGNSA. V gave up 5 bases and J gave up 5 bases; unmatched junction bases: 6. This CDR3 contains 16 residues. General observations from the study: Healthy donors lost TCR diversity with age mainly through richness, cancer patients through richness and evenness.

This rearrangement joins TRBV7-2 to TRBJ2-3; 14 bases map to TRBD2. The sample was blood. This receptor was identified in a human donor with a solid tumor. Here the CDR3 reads CASSRGLAGEKDTQYF. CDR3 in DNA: TGTGCCAGCAGCCGGGGACTAGCGGGGGAGAAAGATACGCAGTATTTT.